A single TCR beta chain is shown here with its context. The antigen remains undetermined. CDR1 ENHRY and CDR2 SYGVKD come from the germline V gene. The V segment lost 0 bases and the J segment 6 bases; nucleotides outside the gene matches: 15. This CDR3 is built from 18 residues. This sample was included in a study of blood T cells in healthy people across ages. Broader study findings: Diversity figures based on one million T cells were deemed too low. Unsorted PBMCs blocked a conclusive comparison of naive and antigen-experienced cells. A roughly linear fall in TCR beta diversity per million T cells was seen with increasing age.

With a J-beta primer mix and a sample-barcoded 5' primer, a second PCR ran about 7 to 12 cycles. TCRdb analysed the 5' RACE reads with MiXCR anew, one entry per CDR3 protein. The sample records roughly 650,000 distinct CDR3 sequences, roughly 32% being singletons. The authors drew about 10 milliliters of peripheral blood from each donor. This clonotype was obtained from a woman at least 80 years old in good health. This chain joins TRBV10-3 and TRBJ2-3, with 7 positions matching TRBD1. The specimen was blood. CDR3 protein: CAISESEADRVWTDTQYF. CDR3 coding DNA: TGTGCCATCAGTGAGTCGGAAGCCGACAGGGTTTGGACGGATACGCAGTATTTT.